This is a list of T cell receptor beta chains from one sample in a study of blood T cell repertoires in COVID-19. The data were produced by immunoSEQ multiplex PCR, yet TCRdb's version contains in-frame clones alone and is incomplete. The repertoire holds 180,000 or so clones, around 90% seen once, with around 6.6% in the top ten. The sample consisted of peripheral blood. The receptors stem from a man aged 35 to 55 with acute or convalescent COVID-19. CDR3s include the opening cysteine and the closing phenylalanine or tryptophan. D genes are given only for firm matches. Size values are once, few and many counts, or a class for expanded clones, and some rows have none.

V,size,D,J,DNA,CDR3
TRBV5-1,-,TRBD2,TRBJ2-7,TGCGCCAGCAGCTTGGGGACTAGCGGGGCCTACGAGCAGTACTTC,CASSLGTSGAYEQYF
TRBV29-1,-,-,TRBJ2-7,TGCAGCGCCACAAGCAGGGTAGGCTCCTACGAGCAGTACTTC,CSATSRVGSYEQYF
TRBV6-5,-,-,TRBJ2-1,TGTGCCAGCAGTTACTGGGGGGATGAGCAGTTCTTC,CASSYWGDEQFF
TRBV7-7,-,-,TRBJ1-1,TGTGCCAGCAGCTTAGCCCACAGGGACCCTGGCACTGAAGCTTTCTTT,CASSLAHRDPGTEAFF
TRBV18,-,TRBD1,TRBJ1-2,TGTGCCAGCTCAACTACCGGGACAGGGGAAATTGGCTACACCTTC,CASSTTGTGEIGYTF
TRBV4-1,-,-,TRBJ1-2,TGCGCCAGCAGCCAGTTCCCGGGGGGGGAGGGCTACACCTTC,CASSQFPGGEGYTF
TRBV27,-,TRBD1,TRBJ2-3,TGTGCCAGCAGTCCCCGACAGGGGCGTTTAACAGATACGCAGTATTTT,CASSPRQGRLTDTQYF
TRBV7-9,-,TRBD1,TRBJ2-6,TGTGCCAGCAGCAAGACAGGGGCTGGGGCCAACGTCCTGACTTTC,CASSKTGAGANVLTF
TRBV7-2,-,-,TRBJ1-1,TGTGCCAGCAGCGTATCGGCCTCGGGCACTGAAGCTTTCTTT,CASSVSASGTEAFF
TRBV30,-,-,TRBJ1-1,TGTGCCGCGTTGATATATGGAGCTTTCTTT,CAALIYGAFF
TRBV5-4,-,TRBD1,TRBJ2-7,TGTGCCAGCAGCCGCGGGACAGGGGGCTTCTACGAGCAGTACTTC,CASSRGTGGFYEQYF
TRBV7-9,once,-,TRBJ1-2,TGTGCCAGCAGCTCTTTTCACGATTACAGGGTTCGATATGGCTACACCTTC,CASSSFHDYRVRYGYTF
TRBV29-1,once,-,TRBJ2-3,TGCAGCGTAGCCGGGGGTACAGATACGCAGTATTTT,CSVAGGTDTQYF
TRBV2,once,-,TRBJ2-7,TGTGCCAGCAGTCCTTCCTACGAGCAGTACTTC,CASSPSYEQYF
TRBV7-7,-,-,TRBJ2-5,TGTGCTAGCAGCTTAGTTGGGGGGACCCTAGAGACCCAGTACTTC,CASSLVGGTLETQYF
TRBV6-5,-,TRBD1,TRBJ2-7,TGTGCCAGCAGTTACTTCCGGCAGGGGGCCTTGGACGAGCAGTACTTC,CASSYFRQGALDEQYF
TRBV4-1,few,TRBD1,TRBJ2-7,TGCGCCAGCAGCCGATCGGACAGGGGAGACGAGCAGTACTTC,CASSRSDRGDEQYF
TRBV19,-,TRBD1,TRBJ2-3,TGTGCCAGTAGCTTAGGGGGCATCAACACAGATACGCAGTATTTT,CASSLGGINTDTQYF
TRBV6-5,few,TRBD1,TRBJ1-5,TGTGCCAGCAGCTGGACAGGGGGCTGGGGTCAGCCCCAGCATTTT,CASSWTGGWGQPQHF
TRBV29-1,-,TRBD1,TRBJ2-7,TGCAGCGTTCTCGGACAGGGAGGTACCTACGAGCAGTACTTC,CSVLGQGGTYEQYF
TRBV20-1,-,-,TRBJ2-7,TGCAGTGCTAGAGACAGGAATCAGCAGTACTTC,CSARDRNQQYF
TRBV6-6,-,-,TRBJ2-1,TGTGCCAGCAGTGACGAGGTTCACCGGGGGCAGTTCTTC,CASSDEVHRGQFF
TRBV10-1,-,TRBD1,TRBJ2-3,TGCGCCAGCGCTCCCCGACAGGGAAATACGCAGTATTTT,CASAPRQGNTQYF
TRBV10-3,-,TRBD1,TRBJ1-1,TGTGCCATCAGTGAGTCAGGGGGCCCTGAAGCTTTCTTT,CAISESGGPEAFF
TRBV11-2,-,-,TRBJ1-2,TGTGCCAGCAGCAGCCAGGGGAGAGGCTACACCTTC,CASSSQGRGYTF
TRBV7-8,-,-,TRBJ1-2,TGTGCCAGCAGCTCGGACAGAACTAACTATGGCTACACCTTC,CASSSDRTNYGYTF
TRBV19,-,-,TRBJ2-7,TGTGCCAGTAGTATCACTGAATTGAGCGAGCAGTACTTC,CASSITELSEQYF
TRBV3-1/TRBV3-2,-,-,TRBJ1-4,TGTGCCAGCAGCTTATCCGACAGTCTTAATGAAAAACTGTTTTTT,CASSLSDSLNEKLFF
TRBV27,-,TRBD1,TRBJ1-2,TGTGCCAGCAGTAACAGGGGGCTTGGGGACTATGGCTACACCTTC,CASSNRGLGDYGYTF